A selection of T cell receptor beta chains follows, all from one sample in a study of neurological immune-mediated disorders. TCRdb fed the 5' RACE reads into MiXCR, producing one record per CDR3 protein. The sample shows under 90,000 distinct CDR3 sequences, under 4.5% of them seen only once. The sequenced material came from PBMCs. The source is a woman aged 50 to 65 with multiple sclerosis. Each CDR3 is given with its conserved first and last residue. Fields, in order: J gene, V gene, D gene, clone size, CDR3 protein, CDR3 DNA. D genes are given only for firm matches. Clone sizes are shown as once, few, many or a size class.

j_gene: TRBJ2-5
v_gene: TRBV7-2
d_gene: TRBD2
abundance: many
CDR3aa: CASSFNGGGQETQYF
CDR3nt: TGTGCCAGCAGCTTTAATGGGGGGGGGCAAGAGACCCAGTACTTC

j_gene: TRBJ1-6
v_gene: TRBV10-3
d_gene: TRBD1
abundance: many
CDR3aa: CAISRDSVNSPLHF
CDR3nt: TGTGCCATCAGTCGGGACAGCGTGAATTCACCCCTCCACTTT

j_gene: TRBJ1-1
v_gene: TRBV5-6
d_gene: -
abundance: many
CDR3aa: CASSPKSLASAFF
CDR3nt: TGTGCCAGCAGCCCGAAAAGCTTGGCGTCGGCTTTCTTT

j_gene: TRBJ1-5
v_gene: TRBV11-2
d_gene: -
abundance: many
CDR3aa: CASSLEGNNQPQHF
CDR3nt: TGTGCCAGCAGCTTGGAGGGGAATAATCAGCCCCAGCATTTT

j_gene: TRBJ1-2
v_gene: TRBV20-1
d_gene: -
abundance: many
CDR3aa: CSAHGAYGYTF
CDR3nt: TGCAGTGCTCATGGGGCCTATGGCTACACCTTC

j_gene: TRBJ2-1
v_gene: TRBV9
d_gene: -
abundance: many
CDR3aa: CASSGELDEQFF
CDR3nt: TGTGCCAGCAGCGGCGAACTCGATGAGCAGTTCTTC

j_gene: TRBJ2-1
v_gene: TRBV7-9
d_gene: TRBD2
abundance: many
CDR3aa: CASSPPAGTRGNEQFF
CDR3nt: TGTGCCAGCAGCCCGCCAGCCGGGACTAGAGGCAATGAGCAGTTCTTC

j_gene: TRBJ2-3
v_gene: TRBV5-1
d_gene: TRBD2
abundance: many
CDR3aa: CASRTTSGGARTDTQYF
CDR3nt: TGCGCCAGCAGAACCACTAGCGGGGGGGCCCGCACAGATACGCAGTATTTT

j_gene: TRBJ1-2
v_gene: TRBV20-1
d_gene: -
abundance: many
CDR3aa: CSALGGHTNYGYTF
CDR3nt: TGCAGTGCCTTGGGGGGACACACTAACTATGGCTACACCTTC

j_gene: TRBJ1-3
v_gene: TRBV20-1
d_gene: -
abundance: many
CDR3aa: CSAQGHGNTIYF
CDR3nt: TGCAGTGCTCAGGGGCATGGAAACACCATATATTTT

j_gene: TRBJ2-7
v_gene: TRBV5-1
d_gene: -
abundance: many
CDR3aa: CASILPPEIGEQYF
CDR3nt: TGCGCCAGCATCCTTCCGCCGGAAATCGGCGAGCAGTACTTC

j_gene: TRBJ2-7
v_gene: TRBV21-1
d_gene: -
abundance: many
CDR3aa: CASSARDSGHEQYF
CDR3nt: TGTGCCAGCAGCGCCCGGGACTCAGGCCACGAGCAGTACTTC

j_gene: TRBJ2-5
v_gene: TRBV20-1
d_gene: TRBD2
abundance: many
CDR3aa: CSATSSGEASETQYF
CDR3nt: TGCAGTGCTACCAGTAGCGGGGAAGCCTCAGAGACCCAGTACTTC

j_gene: TRBJ2-3
v_gene: TRBV7-6
d_gene: -
abundance: many
CDR3aa: CASSNLRADTQYF
CDR3nt: TGTGCCAGCAGCAACCTGAGGGCAGATACGCAGTATTTT

j_gene: TRBJ2-3
v_gene: TRBV11-3
d_gene: -
abundance: many
CDR3aa: CASSLLAKDTQYF
CDR3nt: TGTGCCAGCAGCTTGCTAGCGAAAGATACGCAGTATTTT

j_gene: TRBJ2-7
v_gene: TRBV5-6
d_gene: -
abundance: many
CDR3aa: CASVTRGARAYEQYF
CDR3nt: TGTGCCAGCGTAACAAGGGGGGCCCGGGCTTACGAGCAGTACTTC

j_gene: TRBJ1-6
v_gene: TRBV19
d_gene: -
abundance: many
CDR3aa: CASSTTHYNSPLHF
CDR3nt: TGTGCCAGTAGTACAACACACTATAATTCACCCCTCCACTTT

j_gene: TRBJ1-3
v_gene: TRBV29-1
d_gene: -
abundance: many
CDR3aa: CSVVGPGNTIYF
CDR3nt: TGCAGCGTTGTCGGTCCTGGAAACACCATATATTTT

j_gene: TRBJ2-5
v_gene: TRBV7-3
d_gene: -
abundance: few
CDR3aa: CASSRLGEETQYF
CDR3nt: TGTGCCAGCAGCCGTTTGGGGGAGGAGACCCAGTACTTC

j_gene: TRBJ2-7
v_gene: TRBV7-2
d_gene: TRBD2
abundance: many
CDR3aa: CASSSRRLAGEPYEQYF
CDR3nt: TGTGCCAGCAGCTCTCGGCGACTAGCGGGGGAACCATACGAGCAGTACTTC

j_gene: TRBJ2-1
v_gene: TRBV5-1
d_gene: TRBD2
abundance: many
CDR3aa: CASSLGSGGYNEQFF
CDR3nt: TGCGCCAGCAGCTTGGGTAGCGGGGGTTACAATGAGCAGTTCTTC

j_gene: TRBJ2-7
v_gene: TRBV6-6
d_gene: -
abundance: many
CDR3aa: CASSKGRTYEQYF
CDR3nt: TGTGCCAGCAGTAAGGGCAGAACCTACGAGCAGTACTTC